The 32 T cell receptor beta chains presented below share a single source sample, sequenced in a study of CD8+ T cells in alopecia areata. Reverse transcribed after extraction, RNA yielded cDNA as the sequencing template. Assay: immunoSEQ multiplex PCR; the TCRdb copy retains only in-frame clones and omits some. This sample has 150,000 or so clones; around 55% occur once, and the top ten carry approximately 4.3%. The material sequenced was CD4+ T cells sorted from blood. The receptors come from a human donor in good health.

This clone showed up just once. This sequence joins TRBV20-1 and TRBJ2-1; D is unresolved. Germline values: CDR1 DFQATT, CDR2 SNEGSKA (reference sequence). The CDR3 loop spans 10 amino acids. V was pared by 6 bases and J by 4 bases, with 4 bases between. The CDR3 nucleotides are TGCAGTGCGGAGTACAATGAGCAGTTCTTC. Translated, it gives CSAEYNEQFF.

This clone came up a few times. This chain links TRBV28 with TRBJ1-5; possible D gene TRBD1, 6 bases. Trimming pared 5 bases from V and 2 bases from J, leaving 13 bases between. Germline lookup yields CDR1 MDHEN and CDR2 SYDVKM. CDR3 length equals 15 residues. The CDR3 region has the DNA TGTGCCAGCAGTCGCCTGGACAGAGGCAATCAGCCCCAGCATTTT. Translating gives CASSRLDRGNQPQHF.

This clone was counted a few times. The V and J genes are TRBV2 and TRBJ2-5; possibly TRBD2 for D (5 bases). V was clipped by 7 bases and J by 2 bases, with 11 bases between them. Looked up from germline, CDR1 is SNHLY and CDR2 is FYNNEI. CDR3 length: 13 amino acids. The CDR3: CASIMRVQETQYF. CDR3 sequence (DNA): TGTGCCAGCATTATGCGGGTTCAAGAGACCCAGTACTTC.

The chain employs TRBV18 and TRBJ2-5, with 12 bases matching TRBD2. Per germline, CDR1 KGHSH and CDR2 LQKENI. There are 15 residues in the CDR3. V was clipped by 6 bases and J by 0 bases; unmatched bases: 2. The CDR3 region is CASSRTSGNQETQYF. CDR3 nucleotides: TGTGCCAGCTCGCGGACTAGCGGGAACCAAGAGACCCAGTACTTC.

The V and J genes are TRBV19 and TRBJ2-7, with a tentative D call TRBD2 (6 bases). The V end lost 5 bases, the J end lost 1 base, and 9 bases lay between the germline ends. The CDR3 extends over 13 amino acids. Germline lookup yields CDR1 LNHDA and CDR2 SQIVND (reference sequence). The CDR3 sequence: CASSRLGSYEQYF. The CDR3 DNA follows: TGTGCCAGTAGTCGACTAGGTTCCTACGAGCAGTACTTC.

The genes are TRBV28 and TRBJ2-3; 8 bases are a match to TRBD2. This CDR3 contains 18 residues. With V trimmed by 4 bases and J by 1 base, 13 bases remained unmatched. CDR1 MDHEN and CDR2 SYDVKM come from the germline V gene. The CDR3 nucleotides read TGTGCCAGCAGTTACCCCCTCTCACTAGCGGAACGCACAGATACGCAGTATTTT. Translated, it gives CASSYPLSLAERTDTQYF.

This clone was detected a few times. The gene calls are TRBV27 and TRBJ2-3, with 8 bases aligning to TRBD2. V lost 10 bases and J lost 9; bases outside the gene matches: 18. Per the germline V gene, CDR1 is MNHEY and CDR2 is SMNVEV (reference sequence). CDR3 length: 15 residues. The DNA of the CDR3 is TGTGCCACCCGTGGTAGCGGGAAAGATCTAAAGACGCAGTATTTT. This codes for CATRGSGKDLKTQYF.

The table lists this clone with a few counts. The chain recombines TRBV7-8 with TRBJ2-7; the D gene is possibly TRBD2 (6 bases). Trimming stripped 3 bases from V and 4 bases from J, with 13 bases between. Germline loops: CDR1 SGHVS, CDR2 FQNEAQ. The CDR3 is 14 amino acids. The CDR3 sequence is CASSFGGGSYEQYF. DNA for the CDR3: TGTGCCAGCAGCTTTGGGGGAGGTTCGTACGAGCAGTACTTC.

This clone was counted between two and nine times. This chain joins TRBV19 and TRBJ1-5, with TRBD1 as a possible D gene (5 bases). V lost 11 bases to trimming and J lost 2 bases, with 13 bases between them. The CDR3 contains 13 residues. CDR1 and CDR2 (germline): LNHDA, SQIVND (reference sequence). CDR3 coding DNA: TGTGCCTCCCGGGACCGCGGCAATCAGCCCCAGCATTTT. This sequence encodes CASRDRGNQPQHF.

This clone was observed a handful of times. This rearrangement joins TRBV2 to TRBJ1-2; D might be TRBD1 (5 bases). The V gene's germline CDR1 is SNHLY and CDR2 FYNNEI. V gave up 7 bases and J gave up 4 bases, with 16 bases separating them. The CDR3 is made up of 14 amino acids. CDR3 region: CASTADTAGYGYTF. Here the CDR3 DNA reads TGTGCCAGCACCGCGGACACCGCGGGCTATGGCTACACCTTC.

The CDR3 is CASRKQGYEQYF. The CDR3 DNA sequence: TGTGCCAGCAGGAAACAGGGCTACGAGCAGTACTTC. The rearrangement uses TRBV27 and TRBJ2-7, with TRBD1 as a possible D gene (6 bases). From germline, CDR1 is MNHEY and CDR2 SMNVEV (reference sequence). Trimming took off 6 bases at V and 3 bases at J, with 9 bases between the two ends. The CDR3 has 12 residues.

This clone came up many times. V usage is TRBV19 and J usage is TRBJ2-6; 8 positions match TRBD1. The CDR3 extends over 18 amino acids. With V trimmed by 4 bases and J by 4 bases, 12 bases remained unmatched. Per the germline V gene, CDR1 is LNHDA and CDR2 is SQIVND (reference sequence). DNA for the CDR3: TGTGCCAGTAGTACCCTGGGCAGGGGGCCGCAGGGGGCCAACGTCCTGACTTTC. It translates to CASSTLGRGPQGANVLTF.

The genes are TRBV7-2 and TRBJ1-5, with D hard to call. The CDR3 spans 16 residues. Germline lookup yields CDR1 SGHTA and CDR2 FQGNSA. V was shortened by 5 bases and J by 0 bases, with 14 bases between the two germline ends. The CDR3 nucleotides read TGTGCCAGCAGCCGGGAGACTACCCTTAGCAATCAGCCCCAGCATTTT. Translated, it gives CASSRETTLSNQPQHF.

The chain has TRBV29-1 and TRBJ1-2; D not certain. The CDR3 contains 11 residues. Per the germline V gene, CDR1 is SQVTM and CDR2 is ANQGSEA. V lost 4 bases and J lost 0, with 3 bases in between. CDR3 amino acids: CSVVANYGYTF. CDR3 nucleotides: TGCAGCGTTGTAGCTAACTATGGCTACACCTTC.

CDR3 protein: CASSFREGTDTQYF. The CDR3 bases are TGTGCCAGCAGTTTCAGGGAAGGCACAGATACGCAGTATTTT. The V and J genes are TRBV27 and TRBJ2-3; D perhaps matches TRBD1 (5 bases). With 3 bases removed from V and 1 base from J, the gap between germline ends came to 8 bases. Germline V gene lookup returns CDR1 MNHEY and CDR2 SMNVEV (reference sequence). This CDR3 spans 14 amino acids.

This clone turned up a few times. V usage is TRBV10-3 and J usage is TRBJ2-1; 15 bases match TRBD2. The germline V gene has CDR1 ENHRY and CDR2 SYGVKD. Losses at the gene ends were 6 bases for V and 8 bases for J; bases not matched to a gene: 5. The CDR3 runs 15 residues. CDR3 residues: CAIRGLAGGGDEQFF. As DNA, the CDR3 is TGTGCCATCAGGGGACTAGCGGGAGGAGGTGATGAGCAGTTCTTC.

The gene calls are TRBV25-1 and TRBJ2-7, with D tentatively TRBD2 (6 bases). The CDR3 runs 12 residues. V was cut by 7 bases and J by 7 bases, with 14 bases left in between. CDR1 is MGHDK and CDR2 is SYGVNS in the germline V gene. The CDR3 region is CASKEGPGEQYF. As DNA, the CDR3 is TGTGCCAGCAAGGAGGGGCCGGGTGAGCAGTACTTC.

The chain recombines TRBV19 with TRBJ2-5, with a tentative D call TRBD1 (5 bases). The CDR3 runs to 14 residues. V lost 10 bases and J 5 bases, leaving 20 bases between the germline ends. From germline, CDR1 is LNHDA and CDR2 SQIVND (reference sequence). The CDR3 loop is CATRPASGLETQYF. The CDR3 DNA reads as TGTGCCACCCGACCGGCTTCAGGGTTGGAGACCCAGTACTTC.

This clone occurred a few times. The chain uses TRBV6-4 and TRBJ1-5; D unclear. The CDR3 is 14 residues long. Trimming removed 8 bases from V and 11 bases from J, with 22 bases in between. Looked up from germline, CDR1 is MRHNA and CDR2 is SNTAGT. The CDR3 reads CASHQLSTNLAQHF. The DNA for the CDR3 is TGTGCCAGCCACCAGCTATCGACTAACTTGGCCCAGCATTTT.

The chain couples TRBV7-2 to TRBJ2-3, with a tentative D call TRBD2 (6 bases). The V gene's germline CDR1 is SGHTA and CDR2 FQGNSA. This CDR3 region has 14 residues. Trimming left V 5 bases short and J 4 bases short, with 13 bases between. CDR3 sequence: CASSPKWGADTQYF. In DNA, the CDR3 is TGTGCCAGCAGCCCAAAGTGGGGGGCAGATACGCAGTATTTT.

This chain connects TRBV29-1 to TRBJ2-3; 13 nucleotides match TRBD2. Trimming removed 6 bases from V and 5 bases from J; junction bases left unmatched: 5. The CDR3 consists of 14 residues. Germline V gene sequence: CDR1 SQVTM, CDR2 ANQGSEA. In nucleotides, the CDR3 is TGCAGCGTCCGGACTAGCGGGGGTGGAGATACGCAGTATTTT. Translated, it gives CSVRTSGGGDTQYF.

CDR3 DNA: TGTGCCAGCAGCTTAGTTTGGGTAGGGGGCCACAATGAGCAGTTCTTC. Residues: CASSLVWVGGHNEQFF. V usage is TRBV7-2 and J usage is TRBJ2-1, with 7 bases that match TRBD1. V gave up 1 base and J gave up 5 bases; unmatched junction bases: 8. The CDR3 length is 16 residues. Germline lookup yields CDR1 SGHTA and CDR2 FQGNSA.

V usage is TRBV29-1 and J usage is TRBJ2-5; 9 bases align to TRBD1. Germline lookup yields CDR1 SQVTM and CDR2 ANQGSEA. This CDR3 is built from 14 residues. V shed 5 bases, J shed 5 bases, and the junction held 9 bases outside the gene matches. CDR3 in amino acids: CSVTSGQGRETQYF. DNA for the CDR3: TGCAGCGTTACCTCGGGACAGGGCAGGGAGACCCAGTACTTC.

A few counts support this clone. The V call is TRBV5-1, the J call TRBJ2-7, with a tentative D call TRBD1 (5 bases). From germline, CDR1 is SGHRS and CDR2 YFSETQ. This CDR3 is built from 13 residues. V was cut by 4 bases and J by 4 bases, with 12 bases left in between. CDR3 bases: TGCGCCAGCAGCCCAGGGTATCTATACGAGCAGTACTTC. Residues: CASSPGYLYEQYF.

The rearrangement links TRBV2 to TRBJ1-4; TRBD1 matches 7 bases. This CDR3 comprises 13 residues. Looked up from germline, CDR1 is SNHLY and CDR2 is FYNNEI. The junction had 7 bases not matched to a gene; V was cut back by 10 bases and J by 5 bases. CDR3 nucleotide sequence: TGTGCCACAGGGGGGCAGCAGAATGAAAAACTGTTTTTT. Its protein product is CATGGQQNEKLFF.

J is TRBJ2-5 and V is TRBV5-6; TRBD2 matches 7 bases. Germline V CDR1 and CDR2: SGHDT, YYEEEE. This CDR3 region has 14 residues. V lost 2 bases, J lost 2 bases, and 3 bases stayed unmatched. CDR3 region: CASSFPAGQETQYF. The CDR3 DNA follows: TGTGCCAGCAGCTTTCCAGCGGGACAAGAGACCCAGTACTTC.

This clone was picked up a small number of times. This rearrangement joins TRBV15 to TRBJ1-4, with D unresolved. CDR3 length: 15 residues. Trimming took off 0 bases at V and 0 bases at J, with 5 bases between the two ends. Germline CDR1 and CDR2: LNHNV and YYDKDF (reference sequence). The CDR3 DNA is TGTGCCACCAGCAGAGATTTAGCAACTAATGAAAAACTGTTTTTT. It translates to CATSRDLATNEKLFF.

This chain uses TRBV7-9 with TRBJ2-7; no definite D call. Trimming cost V 1 base and J 5 bases, with 6 bases left between them. Germline V gene lookup returns CDR1 SEHNR and CDR2 FQNEAQ (reference sequence). This CDR3 has 12 residues. This CDR3 reads CASSLVKNEQYF. In nucleotides, the CDR3 is TGTGCCAGCAGCTTAGTCAAAAACGAGCAGTACTTC.

This rearrangement joins TRBV6-5 to TRBJ2-2, with a possible D match to TRBD2 (7 bases). This CDR3 has 15 amino acids. Germline V gene lookup returns CDR1 MNHEY and CDR2 SVGAGI. With 5 bases removed from V and 6 bases from J, the gap between germline ends came to 16 bases. The CDR3 sequence is CASSAGASLPGELFF. For the CDR3, the DNA is TGTGCCAGCAGTGCGGGGGCCAGTCTCCCCGGGGAGCTGTTTTTT.

This clone was counted a few times. The genes are TRBV9 and TRBJ2-1, with 8 nucleotides matching TRBD1. Trimming removed 3 bases from V and 0 bases from J; junction bases left unmatched: 2. This CDR3 is 15 amino acids long. Germline CDR1 reads SGDLS; CDR2 reads YYNGEE. The DNA for the CDR3 is TGTGCCAGCAGCGCGGACAGGGCCTCCTACAATGAGCAGTTCTTC. This gives the protein CASSADRASYNEQFF.

V gene TRBV18 combines with J gene TRBJ2-5; D gene uncertain. With 4 bases removed from V and 1 base from J, the gap between germline ends came to 10 bases. In germline, CDR1 is KGHSH, CDR2 LQKENI. The CDR3 is made up of 14 amino acids. The CDR3: CASSLAGTQETQYF. The CDR3, as DNA: TGTGCCAGCTCACTTGCCGGCACCCAAGAGACCCAGTACTTC.

The V and J genes are TRBV29-1 and TRBJ1-5, with D perhaps matching TRBD1 (5 bases). Per germline, CDR1 SQVTM and CDR2 ANQGSEA. This CDR3 has 12 residues. Trimming cost V 4 bases and J 13 bases, with 17 bases left between them. In DNA, the CDR3 is TGCAGCGTTGCTGAGAGGGGTAGGTCTCAGCATTTT. Translation: CSVAERGRSQHF.